This T cell receptor (beta chain) was captured by sequencing in a study of shared clonotypes between healthy human individuals. Overall study context: Donors had three CD4 naive, three CD4 memory, two CD8 naive and one CD8 memory plate apiece.

This clone was recorded only once. V shed 4 bases and J shed 4 bases, with 15 bases lying between them. CDR1 SGHRS and CDR2 YFSETQ come from the germline V gene. This CDR3 has 15 amino acids. Profiling relied on immunoSEQ multiplex PCR, and the TCRdb table lists in-frame clones only, not all of them. The sample includes more than 2,000,000 clones, 80% to 95% of them seen just once. The V and J genes are TRBV5-1 and TRBJ2-1; possible D gene TRBD2, 5 bases. The sequence came from a man younger than 35 in good health. Some clones in this sample may be carry-over from other donors' samples. The sequenced sample consisted of naive CD4+ T cells from PBMCs. Stated subset: CD45RA+ positively selected. The chain's CDR3 is CASSAGVEIYNEQFF. The CDR3 region has the DNA TGCGCCAGCAGCGCCGGGGTTGAGATATACAATGAGCAGTTCTTC.